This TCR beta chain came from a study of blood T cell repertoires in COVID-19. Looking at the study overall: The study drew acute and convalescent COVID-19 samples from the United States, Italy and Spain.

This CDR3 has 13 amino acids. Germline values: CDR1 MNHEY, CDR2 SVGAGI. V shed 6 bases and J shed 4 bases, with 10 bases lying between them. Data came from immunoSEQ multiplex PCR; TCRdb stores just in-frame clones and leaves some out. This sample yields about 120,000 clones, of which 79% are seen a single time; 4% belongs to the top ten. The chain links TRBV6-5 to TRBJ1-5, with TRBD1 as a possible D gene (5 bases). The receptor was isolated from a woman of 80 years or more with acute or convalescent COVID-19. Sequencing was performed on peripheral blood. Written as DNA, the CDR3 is TGTGCCAGCAGGCTTGACAGAAATCAGCCCCAGCATTTT. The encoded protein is CASRLDRNQPQHF.